Following are 31 T cell receptor beta chains from one sample sequenced in a study of OX40 agonist ivuxolimab in advanced cancers. Produced via immunoSEQ multiplex PCR; TCRdb's table is partial and in-frame only. This table has fewer than 65,000 clones, 79% appearing once. The source material was CD4+ or CD8+ T cells sorted from blood, sampled in a trial of the OX40 agonist ivuxolimab. The receptors come from an adult with an advanced solid tumor such as melanoma, head and neck, liver or kidney cancer.

The J gene is TRBJ2-1, the V gene TRBV9; 7 nucleotides align to TRBD2. J gave up 7 bases and V 3 bases, and 10 bases lay outside the gene matches. CDR1 is SGDLS, CDR2 YYNGEE, per germline. The CDR3 loop spans 15 amino acids. CDR3 nucleotides: TGTGCCAGCAGCGACACCCCTTTCGGGGGGAATGAGCAGTTCTTC. Translating gives CASSDTPFGGNEQFF.

The J gene is TRBJ2-3, the V gene TRBV7-9; TRBD2 agrees at 8 bases. The CDR3 sequence is 14 residues long. After removal of 4 bases from V and 2 bases from J, the junction contained 2 bases not matched to a gene. From germline, CDR1 is SEHNR and CDR2 FQNEAQ (reference sequence). CDR3 sequence: CASSSTSVTDTQYF. CDR3 coding DNA: TGTGCCAGCAGCTCGACTAGCGTCACAGATACGCAGTATTTT.

This clone is a singleton in its sample. This chain connects TRBV29-1 to TRBJ2-1; D possibly corresponds to TRBD1 (6 bases). The CDR3 is 14 residues long. With 5 bases removed from V and 6 bases from J, the gap between germline ends came to 17 bases. Germline lookup yields CDR1 SQVTM and CDR2 ANQGSEA. The CDR3, as DNA: TGCAGCGTTCGACAGGCTTTAAGATTCAATGAGCAGTTCTTC. Residues: CSVRQALRFNEQFF.

The chain combines TRBV4-1 with TRBJ2-1, with a weak D call TRBD2 (7 bases). The germline V and J ends were trimmed by 5 bases and 7 bases, with 18 bases remaining between them. CDR1 is MGHRA and CDR2 is YSYEKL in the germline V gene. The CDR3 is 15 amino acids. The CDR3: CASSDRRGGRNEQFF. CDR3 nucleotides: TGCGCCAGCAGCGACAGGAGGGGGGGCCGGAATGAGCAGTTCTTC.

This clone was detected only a few times. As DNA, the CDR3 is TGTGCCAGCAGCGACGTAGATATTGAGCAGTTCTTC. This encodes CASSDVDIEQFF. The genes are TRBV7-9 and TRBJ2-1; D not certain. The CDR3 is 12 residues long. CDR1 SEHNR and CDR2 FQNEAQ come from the germline V gene (reference sequence). V lost 5 bases to trimming and J lost 9 bases, with 11 bases between them.

The chain uses TRBV28 and TRBJ2-7; TRBD1 matches 7 bases. Per germline, CDR1 MDHEN and CDR2 SYDVKM. The CDR3 has 16 residues. V dropped 6 bases and J dropped 2; count of bases not matched to a gene: 13. In DNA, the CDR3 is TGTGCCAGCAGAAACAGTCAAGGGGACAGACCCTACGAGCAGTACTTC. Its protein is CASRNSQGDRPYEQYF. The whole variable domain, remainder taken from reference TRBV28 and TRBJ2-7, is DVKVTQSSRYLVKRTGEKVFLECVQDMDHENMFWYRQDPGLGLRLIYFSYDVKMKEKGDIPEGYSVSREKKERFSLILESASTNQTSMYLCASRNSQGDRPYEQYFGPGTRLTVT.

The chain couples TRBV28 to TRBJ2-1; 10 positions match TRBD2. The CDR3 contains 17 residues. With 6 bases clipped from V and 7 bases from J, the junction kept 15 bases outside the gene matches. Germline-derived CDR1 and CDR2 are MDHEN and SYDVKM. CDR3 DNA: TGTGCCAGCAGACAGCGGGAGGGCTTATCGGGTTTTAATGAGCAGTTCTTC. Protein: CASRQREGLSGFNEQFF. Full variable domain (rest looked up from reference TRBV28 and TRBJ2-1): DVKVTQSSRYLVKRTGEKVFLECVQDMDHENMFWYRQDPGLGLRLIYFSYDVKMKEKGDIPEGYSVSREKKERFSLILESASTNQTSMYLCASRQREGLSGFNEQFFGPGTRLTVL.

The chain is built from TRBV4-1 and TRBJ1-2; D unclear. Germline V gene data show CDR1 as MGHRA and CDR2 as YSYEKL. Trimming removed 1 base at V and 4 bases at J, with 10 bases between. The CDR3 contains 14 residues. The CDR3 DNA reads TGCGCCAGCAGCCAAGTTCTAGGGAGCTATGGCTACACCTTC. Protein sequence: CASSQVLGSYGYTF.

The chain links TRBV13 to TRBJ2-3; 9 nucleotides match TRBD1. This CDR3 spans 16 amino acids. Germline-derived CDR1 and CDR2 are PRHDT and FYEKMQ (reference sequence). The trim removed 6 bases at V and 2 bases at J, leaving 9 bases unmatched. The DNA of the CDR3 is TGTGCCAGCAGGGACGGGACAGGGCCATCCACAGATACGCAGTATTTT. The encoded protein is CASRDGTGPSTDTQYF.

The genes are TRBV27 and TRBJ2-2, with 9 bases matching TRBD2. With 4 bases clipped from V and 7 bases from J, the junction kept 4 bases outside the gene matches. CDR1 MNHEY and CDR2 SMNVEV come from the germline V gene (reference sequence). This CDR3 is built from 14 residues. CDR3 sequence: CASSSGLANGELFF. The CDR3 DNA reads as TGTGCCAGCAGTTCCGGACTAGCGAACGGGGAGCTGTTTTTT.

This chain connects TRBV6-5 to TRBJ2-1, with D perhaps matching TRBD2 (5 bases). The V end was cut by 0 bases, the J end by 10 bases, with 10 bases between. This CDR3 contains 13 residues. Germline values: CDR1 MNHEY, CDR2 SVGAGI. The chain's CDR3 is CASSYSEVAEQFF. CDR3 nucleotide sequence: TGTGCCAGCAGTTACTCGGAGGTGGCCGAGCAGTTCTTC.

The chain is built from TRBV29-1 and TRBJ2-5; perhaps TRBD1 as D (6 bases). CDR1 and CDR2 (germline): SQVTM, ANQGSEA. V was clipped by 7 bases and J by 4 bases, with 22 bases between them. This CDR3 spans 15 amino acids. Written as DNA, the CDR3 is TGCAGCGGCAGAGGGACATCCAAGGCCCTAGAGACCCAGTACTTC. Its protein is CSGRGTSKALETQYF. The full variable domain, its missing parts supplied by reference TRBV29-1 and TRBJ2-5, is SAVISQKPSRDICQRGTSLTIQCQVDSQVTMMFWYRQQPGQSLTLIATANQGSEATYESGFVIDKFPISRPNLTFSTLTVSNMSPEDSSIYLCSGRGTSKALETQYFGPGTRLLVL.

The rearrangement uses TRBV6-5 and TRBJ1-1; D not certain. The CDR3 has 12 amino acids. The V and J ends lost 4 bases and 8 bases respectively, with 11 bases between them. Per germline, CDR1 MNHEY and CDR2 SVGAGI. CDR3 loop: CASSSRLSEAFF. The CDR3 DNA reads as TGTGCCAGCAGTTCCAGACTTAGCGAAGCTTTCTTT.

The chain uses TRBV28 and TRBJ2-7, with 7 bases that match TRBD2. V trimming: 1 base; J trimming: 7 bases; junction bases outside the gene matches: 10. The CDR3 is 15 amino acids. The germline CDR1 and CDR2 sequences are MDHEN and SYDVKM. Written as DNA, the CDR3 is TGTGCCAGCAGTTTATCGTCACTAGCGCCTCAAGAGCAGTACTTC. This codes for CASSLSSLAPQEQYF.

The chain combines TRBV14 with TRBJ1-3; possibly TRBD1 for D (5 bases). The germline V and J ends were trimmed by 5 bases and 0 bases, with 17 bases remaining between them. CDR3 size: 17 residues. Looked up from germline, CDR1 is SGHDN and CDR2 is FVKESK. The CDR3 coding sequence is TGTGCCAGCAGCTCACCCCGCCAGGGCCGCTCTGGAAACACCATATATTTT. Translating gives CASSSPRQGRSGNTIYF.

This clone was detected a few times. The chain joins TRBV14 to TRBJ2-7; D gene unclear. Germline lookup yields CDR1 SGHDN and CDR2 FVKESK. This CDR3 has 15 residues. The V and J ends lost 1 base and 1 base respectively, with 11 bases between them. The CDR3 DNA reads TGTGCCAGCAGCCAAGCCCCATGGGGTTCCTACGAGCAGTACTTC. Encoded protein: CASSQAPWGSYEQYF.

Here the CDR3 reads CASSPTTSVSYNEQFF. The CDR3 nucleotides read TGTGCCAGCAGCCCAACAACTAGCGTCTCCTACAATGAGCAGTTCTTC. The chain combines TRBV9 with TRBJ2-1; 7 nucleotides match TRBD2. CDR3 size: 16 residues. Trimming took 4 bases from V and 0 from J; bases not matched to a gene: 7. The germline CDR1 and CDR2 sequences are SGDLS and YYNGEE.

This clone was observed a handful of times. The chain recombines TRBV18 with TRBJ2-5; unclear D gene. The germline V and J ends were trimmed by 0 bases and 5 bases, with 10 bases remaining between them. Looked up from germline, CDR1 is KGHSH and CDR2 is LQKENI. CDR3 length: 14 residues. The CDR3 coding sequence is TGTGCCAGCTCACCACCCTACCCCAGCGAGACCCAGTACTTC. Translated, it gives CASSPPYPSETQYF.

This clone has just one count. The CDR3 end shows no conserved phenylalanine or tryptophan, and so a read error is likely. The chain joins TRBV27 to TRBJ1-6; D gene unclear. The V end was cut by 5 bases, the J end by 0 bases, with 8 bases between. This CDR3 contains 15 residues. Germline loops: CDR1 MNHEY, CDR2 SMNVEV (reference sequence). The CDR3 spells CASSPGSSYNSPLHL. The DNA for the CDR3 is TGTGCCAGCAGTCCCGGGAGCTCCTATAATTCACCCCTCCACCTT.

The chain couples TRBV19 to TRBJ1-6; 7 nucleotides match TRBD1. V shed 10 bases and J 5 bases; nucleotides not matched to a gene: 11. CDR3 length: 15 amino acids. Germline V gene data show CDR1 as LNHDA and CDR2 as SQIVND (reference sequence). In DNA, the CDR3 is TGTGCCACTCAGGGAGAGGGGGCGGATAATTCACCCCTCCACTTT. Translating it yields CATQGEGADNSPLHF.

This chain connects TRBV30 to TRBJ2-5; D is possibly TRBD2 (6 bases). V was clipped by 5 bases and J by 7 bases, with 17 bases between them. This CDR3 is 13 amino acids long. Germline values: CDR1 GTSNPN, CDR2 SVGIG (reference sequence). CDR3 sequence reads: CAWVGLNVGTQYF. In DNA form, the CDR3 reads TGTGCCTGGGTGGGACTGAATGTTGGGACCCAGTACTTC. Drawing the rest from reference TRBV30 and TRBJ2-5, the complete variable domain is SQTIHQWPATLVQPVGSPLSLECTVEGTSNPNLYWYRQAAGRGLQLLFYSVGIGQISSEVPQNLSASRPQDRQFILSSKKLLLSDSGFYLCAWVGLNVGTQYFGPGTRLLVL.

This chain joins TRBV4-1 and TRBJ2-7; TRBD1 is a possible D gene (6 bases). This CDR3 has 17 residues. V gave up 3 bases and J gave up 2 bases, with 20 bases separating them. The germline V gene has CDR1 MGHRA and CDR2 YSYEKL. DNA of the CDR3: TGCGCCAGCAGCCAGACCTCCGGGACACCTCAACCCTACGAGCAGTACTTC. Translation gives CASSQTSGTPQPYEQYF.

The gene calls are TRBV9 and TRBJ2-1, with 11 bases fitting TRBD2. There are 16 residues in the CDR3. Germline V gives CDR1 SGDLS, CDR2 YYNGEE. V was clipped by 0 bases and J by 7 bases; unmatched bases: 6. CDR3 protein: CASSVASSGGQNEQFF. The CDR3 DNA reads TGTGCCAGCAGCGTAGCATCTAGCGGGGGGCAAAATGAGCAGTTCTTC.

CDR3 sequence reads: CASTASRGYTDTQYF. The CDR3 bases are TGTGCCAGCACCGCCTCTAGGGGTTATACAGATACGCAGTATTTT. This chain joins TRBV25-1 and TRBJ2-3; weak D call: TRBD1 (5 bases). The CDR3 runs to 15 residues. CDR1 is MGHDK, CDR2 SYGVNS, per germline. Trimming stripped 7 bases from V and 3 bases from J, with 17 bases between. The full variable domain, in which reference TRBV25-1 and TRBJ2-3 provide the parts outside the CDR3, is EADIYQTPRYLVIGTGKKITLECSQTMGHDKMYWYQQDPGMELHLIHYSYGVNSTEKGDLSSESTVSRIRTEHFPLTLESARPSHTSQYLCASTASRGYTDTQYFGPGTRLTVL.

The V call is TRBV7-6, the J call TRBJ2-7; 9 bases agree with TRBD1. From germline, CDR1 is SGHVS and CDR2 FNYEAQ. This CDR3 region has 17 residues. The junction had 13 bases not matched to a gene; V was cut back by 1 base and J by 6 bases. DNA of the CDR3: TGTGCCAGCAGCTTAGGGGGACAGGGTATCGCGCTGAGCGAGCAGTACTTC. It encodes CASSLGGQGIALSEQYF.

J is TRBJ2-3 and V is TRBV7-2; TRBD1 matches at 7 bases. The junction had 2 bases not matched to a gene; V was cut back by 5 bases and J by 6 bases. The CDR3 covers 12 residues. The germline V gene has CDR1 SGHTA and CDR2 FQGNSA. The CDR3 protein is CASSRTGDTQYF. The CDR3 DNA follows: TGTGCCAGCAGCCGGACAGGTGATACGCAGTATTTT.

V gene TRBV7-2 combines with J gene TRBJ2-7, with 14 positions matching TRBD2. The CDR3 has 17 residues. Per the germline V gene, CDR1 is SGHTA and CDR2 is FQGNSA. The trim removed 5 bases at V and 4 bases at J, leaving 10 bases unmatched. The CDR3, as DNA: TGTGCCAGCAGCCCGTATCCGACTAGCGGGGGGGCATACGAGCAGTACTTC. It yields the protein CASSPYPTSGGAYEQYF.

This clone was seen more than once but under ten times. The rearrangement joins TRBV15 to TRBJ1-5, with D possibly TRBD1 on 5 matching bases. Germline V gene data show CDR1 as LNHNV and CDR2 as YYDKDF (reference sequence). This CDR3 comprises 14 residues. The germline V and J ends were trimmed by 5 bases and 2 bases, with 10 bases remaining between them. In nucleotides, the CDR3 is TGTGCCACCAGCCGTGGAGGGGGCAATCAGCCCCAGCATTTT. It yields the protein CATSRGGGNQPQHF. The full variable domain, its missing parts supplied by reference TRBV15 and TRBJ1-5, is DAMVIQNPRYQVTQFGKPVTLSCSQTLNHNVMYWYQQKSSQAPKLLFHYYDKDFNNEADTPDNFQSRRPNTSFCFLDIRSPGLGDTAMYLCATSRGGGNQPQHFGDGTRLSIL.

In this sample, this clone turned up a few times. CDR3 bases: TGTGCCATCACCCCCCGCGGGGGGGCTTACAATGAGCAGTTCTTC. Protein sequence: CAITPRGGAYNEQFF. The chain is built from TRBV10-3 and TRBJ2-1; 9 bases align to TRBD2. Germline values: CDR1 ENHRY, CDR2 SYGVKD. After removal of 7 bases from V and 4 bases from J, the junction contained 8 bases not matched to a gene. There are 15 residues in the CDR3.

The V gene is TRBV6-6, the J gene TRBJ2-2; D call uncertain. The CDR3 length is 15 residues. The ends were cut back, 2 bases at V and 4 bases at J, with 11 bases in the middle. Germline loops: CDR1 MNHNY, CDR2 SVGAGI (reference sequence). The CDR3 region has the DNA TGTGCCAGCAGTTACAGCCACGGAGTCACCGGGGAGCTGTTTTTT. Translating it yields CASSYSHGVTGELFF.

The CDR3: CASSLVSNEQFF. CDR3 bases: TGCGCCAGCAGCTTGGTAAGCAATGAGCAGTTCTTC. V gene TRBV5-1 combines with J gene TRBJ2-1; no clear D. V dropped 0 bases and J dropped 6 bases, with 4 bases sitting between them. The CDR3 is 12 residues long. Germline loops: CDR1 SGHRS, CDR2 YFSETQ.